Below are 23 T cell receptor beta chains sequenced from a single sample in a study of cytomegalovirus exposure and HLA in healthy donors. The study ran its PCR with 60 Vbeta and 13 Jbeta primers. Profiling relied on immunoSEQ multiplex PCR, and the TCRdb table lists in-frame clones only, not all of them. The top ten clones hold around 7% of a sample with roughly 180,000 clones, roughly 80% of them seen once. Sequencing input: PBMCs. All receptors derive from a man in his thirties or forties in good health and CMV-seropositive.

The V gene is TRBV28, the J gene TRBJ2-7, with D possibly being TRBD2 (5 bases). Germline CDR1 and CDR2: MDHEN and SYDVKM. The length of the CDR3 is 13 residues. V was clipped by 2 bases and J by 7 bases, with 12 bases between them. The CDR3 nucleotides read TGTGCCAGCAGTTTACAGGTTGAGGGTGAGCAGTACTTC. Protein: CASSLQVEGEQYF.

The CDR3 spells CASSPAGISNQPQHF. DNA of the CDR3: TGCGCCAGCAGCCCCGCAGGGATCAGCAATCAGCCCCAGCATTTT. The chain recombines TRBV4-1 with TRBJ1-5, with D perhaps matching TRBD1 (5 bases). The V gene lost 4 bases and the J gene lost 1 base, with 11 bases spanning the gap. CDR3 length: 15 residues. From germline, CDR1 is MGHRA and CDR2 YSYEKL.

V usage is TRBV2 and J usage is TRBJ2-5, with D hard to call. V was pared by 1 base and J by 7 bases, with 7 bases between. The CDR3 covers 12 residues. Germline CDR1 and CDR2: SNHLY and FYNNEI. Written as DNA, the CDR3 is TGTGCCAGCAGTGAAGGGCGGCGGACCCAGTACTTC. It is translated as CASSEGRRTQYF.

The chain uses TRBV30 and TRBJ2-7; D possibly corresponds to TRBD2 (6 bases). The V end lost 4 bases, the J end lost 8 bases, and 18 bases lay between the germline ends. Germline V lookup: CDR1 GTSNPN, CDR2 SVGIG (reference sequence). CDR3 length equals 13 residues. Here the CDR3 DNA reads TGTGCCTGGACCGTGGGGACTCACGAAAAGCAGTACTTC. This gives the protein CAWTVGTHEKQYF.

This chain joins TRBV5-1 and TRBJ2-3; 8 positions agree with TRBD2. Germline CDR1 reads SGHRS; CDR2 reads YFSETQ. With 5 bases clipped from V and 1 base from J, the junction kept 6 bases outside the gene matches. The CDR3 is 15 residues long. CDR3 DNA sequence: TGCGCCAGCAGTCCCGGGACTAGTGGCACAGATACGCAGTATTTT. It specifies CASSPGTSGTDTQYF.

The chain couples TRBV19 to TRBJ2-6; D ambiguous. There are 15 residues in the CDR3. Per the germline V gene, CDR1 is LNHDA and CDR2 is SQIVND (reference sequence). V was shortened by 5 bases and J by 2 bases, with 10 bases between the two germline ends. This CDR3 reads CASSPQSPGANVLTF. CDR3 sequence (DNA): TGTGCCAGTAGTCCACAGAGCCCTGGGGCCAACGTCCTGACTTTC.

The V and J genes are TRBV10-1 and TRBJ2-7, with 12 positions matching TRBD1. CDR1 and CDR2 from the germline V gene are WNHNN and SYGVQD (reference sequence). The CDR3 loop spans 12 amino acids. V gave up 10 bases and J gave up 5 bases; unmatched junction bases: 3. The CDR3: CATGQGAHEQYF. CDR3 sequence (DNA): TGCGCCACGGGACAGGGGGCCCACGAGCAGTACTTC.

V gene TRBV5-4 combines with J gene TRBJ2-3; 11 nucleotides match TRBD2. The V gene's germline CDR1 is SGHNT and CDR2 YYREEE (reference sequence). The V gene end was trimmed by 4 bases and the J gene end by 2 bases; junction bases not matched to a gene: 6. The CDR3 totals 16 residues. CDR3 protein: CASSGGLAVSTDTQYF. The CDR3, as DNA: TGTGCCAGCAGCGGGGGACTAGCGGTTTCCACAGATACGCAGTATTTT.

This sequence joins TRBV10-2 and TRBJ2-7; 7 nucleotides align to TRBD1. J was trimmed by 5 bases and V by 2 bases; bases with no gene match: 9. The CDR3 is 15 amino acids. Germline assignment: CDR1 WSHSY and CDR2 SAAADI. CDR3 bases: TGCGCCAGCAGTGAGCCAAGACAGGGAAGGAACGAGCAGTACTTC. Residues: CASSEPRQGRNEQYF.

The V and J genes are TRBV4-2 and TRBJ2-1, with TRBD1 matching over 9 bases. The V gene's germline CDR1 is LGHNA and CDR2 YNFKEQ. Trimming at V came to 0 bases and at J to 7 bases, leaving 7 bases not matched to a gene. CDR3 length: 16 amino acids. CDR3 amino acids: CASSQDEQGARNEQFF. CDR3 nucleotides: TGTGCCAGCAGCCAAGATGAACAGGGGGCTAGGAATGAGCAGTTCTTC.

Concerning this clone itself: The sample has other DNA sequences that encode this CDR3 too. The chain links TRBV27 to TRBJ1-1; D might be TRBD1 (5 bases). Trimming removed 6 bases from V and 5 bases from J, with 16 bases in between. Per germline, CDR1 MNHEY and CDR2 SMNVEV (reference sequence). This CDR3 comprises 14 residues. The CDR3 reads CASSRGPGGTEAFF. For the CDR3, the DNA is TGTGCCAGCAGCCGGGGCCCCGGGGGGACTGAAGCTTTCTTT.

The sample holds one count of this clone. J is TRBJ2-1 and V is TRBV19, with D perhaps matching TRBD2 (5 bases). Germline V gives CDR1 LNHDA, CDR2 SQIVND (reference sequence). V was clipped by 1 base and J by 6 bases, with 10 bases between them. CDR3 length: 14 amino acids. CDR3 loop: CASSIGAVPNEQFF. CDR3 coding DNA: TGTGCCAGTAGTATAGGAGCGGTCCCCAATGAGCAGTTCTTC. Filled out from reference TRBV19 and TRBJ2-1, the complete variable domain reads DGGITQSPKYLFRKEGQNVTLSCEQNLNHDAMYWYRQDPGQGLRLIYYSQIVNDFQKGDIAEGYSVSREKKESFPLTVTSAQKNPTAFYLCASSIGAVPNEQFFGPGTRLTVL.

The V and J genes are TRBV10-3 and TRBJ1-5; D might be TRBD1 (5 bases). The CDR3 totals 14 residues. The germline gives CDR1 ENHRY, CDR2 SYGVKD. Trimming stripped 11 bases from V and 2 bases from J, with 16 bases between. The CDR3 nucleotides read TGTGCCTCCCGGCAGGGATTTGGCAATCAGCCCCAGCATTTT. Translating it yields CASRQGFGNQPQHF.

The chain combines TRBV28 with TRBJ1-1; D gene ambiguous. Germline values: CDR1 MDHEN, CDR2 SYDVKM. Trimming stripped 7 bases from V and 5 bases from J, with 11 bases between. The CDR3 extends over 12 amino acids. DNA for the CDR3: TGTGCCAGCACCACCGGGGTGACTGAAGCTTTCTTT. Protein: CASTTGVTEAFF.

In its sample, this clone was seen once. DNA of the CDR3: TGTGCCAGCTCATTACGGACTAGCGGAGCTACCGGGGAGCTGTTTTTT. This translates into CASSLRTSGATGELFF. This chain connects TRBV18 to TRBJ2-2; 10 bases match TRBD2. CDR3 size: 16 residues. Germline CDR1 reads KGHSH; CDR2 reads LQKENI. V shed 5 bases and J 5 bases; nucleotides not matched to a gene: 8.

This clone has more than one count but fewer than ten. The genes are TRBV11-2 and TRBJ1-1, with D possibly matching TRBD1 (6 bases). This CDR3 comprises 16 residues. V lost 0 bases and J lost 1, with 12 bases in between. CDR1 and CDR2 from the germline V gene are SGHAT and FQNNGV. This chain's CDR3 is CASSLDLGRGNTEAFF. The DNA for the CDR3 is TGTGCCAGCAGCTTAGATCTAGGCAGGGGGAACACTGAAGCTTTCTTT.

CDR3 residues: CASSPHPDRVYEQYF. CDR3 nucleotides: TGTGCCAGCAGCCCCCACCCGGACAGGGTCTACGAGCAGTACTTC. V and J are TRBV7-7 and TRBJ2-7; 8 bases match TRBD1. The germline CDR1 and CDR2 sequences are SSHAT and FNYEAQ (reference sequence). Losses at the gene ends were 5 bases for V and 3 bases for J; bases not matched to a gene: 9. The CDR3 totals 15 residues.

The chain couples TRBV4-2 to TRBJ2-7; 7 nucleotides match TRBD2. CDR1 is LGHNA and CDR2 is YNFKEQ in the germline V gene. This CDR3 spans 15 amino acids. Unmatched junction bases numbered 7, after V lost 0 bases and J lost 5 bases. CDR3 coding DNA: TGTGCCAGCAGCCAAGACTTGCGGGGGTTCGACGAGCAGTACTTC. It yields the protein CASSQDLRGFDEQYF.

V is TRBV6-5 and J is TRBJ1-4, with D possibly being TRBD1 (5 bases). V lost 0 bases, J lost 4 bases, and 9 bases lay in between. The CDR3 sequence is 15 residues long. The V gene's germline CDR1 is MNHEY and CDR2 SVGAGI. The CDR3 loop reads CASSYSIQVNEKLFF. CDR3 DNA sequence: TGTGCCAGCAGTTACTCGATACAGGTTAATGAAAAACTGTTTTTT.

The chain links TRBV18 to TRBJ1-6; 9 nucleotides match TRBD1. The CDR3 loop spans 16 amino acids. Germline V gene lookup returns CDR1 KGHSH and CDR2 LQKENI. V lost 5 bases, J lost 0 bases, and 2 bases stayed unmatched. The CDR3 loop reads CASSRDRDSYNSPLHF. Written as DNA, the CDR3 is TGTGCCAGCTCAAGGGACAGGGACTCCTATAATTCACCCCTCCACTTT.

The chain carries TRBV11-2 and TRBJ1-1; the match to TRBD1 covers 7 bases. The junction had 12 bases not matched to a gene; V was cut back by 4 bases and J by 4 bases. The CDR3 covers 16 residues. The V gene's germline CDR1 is SGHAT and CDR2 FQNNGV. Here the CDR3 reads CASSSDPRQGFTEAFF. In DNA form, the CDR3 reads TGTGCCAGCAGCTCAGATCCCCGACAGGGATTCACTGAAGCTTTCTTT.

In its sample, this clone was seen once. The chain joins TRBV29-1 to TRBJ2-7; no clear D. CDR1 is SQVTM, CDR2 ANQGSEA, per germline. V shed 2 bases and J shed 3 bases, with 5 bases lying between them. The CDR3 has 11 residues. The CDR3 region is CSVEYNYEQYF. The CDR3 DNA follows: TGCAGCGTTGAATATAACTACGAGCAGTACTTC.

The rearrangement joins TRBV15 to TRBJ2-1, with D possibly TRBD1 on 5 matching bases. The germline V gene encodes CDR1 LNHNV and CDR2 YYDKDF (reference sequence). The V end was cut by 7 bases, the J end by 2 bases, with 9 bases between. CDR3 length: 13 residues. CDR3 amino acids: CATKSDTYNEQFF. The CDR3 nucleotides are TGTGCCACCAAATCGGACACCTACAATGAGCAGTTCTTC.